The 23 T cell receptor beta chains given below trace back to one sample, sequenced in a study of T cell clonality in common variable immunodeficiency. Using immunoSEQ multiplex PCR, the repertoire was profiled, and TCRdb retains in-frame clones only, with some absent. This sample has tens of thousands of clones, each found more than once. The sample was peripheral blood mononuclear cells. These receptors were collected from a person aged 18 to 69 in good health.

This clone was seen repeatedly, ten times or more. The read ends 3 residues shy of where the CDR3 ends; the end is completed using the germline J gene. The genes are TRBV2 and TRBJ1-2; 12 bases match TRBD1. With 4 bases clipped from V and 4 bases from J, the junction kept 4 bases outside the gene matches. Germline loops: CDR1 SNHLY, CDR2 FYNNEI. This CDR3 has 15 amino acids. CDR3 sequence reads: CASSGGTGGSYGYTF. Incomplete CDR3 DNA: TGTGCCAGCAGTGGCGGGACAGGGGGCTCCTATGGC.

Turning to this clone: The observed sequence ends 3 residues before the CDR3 terminus, with the missing tail filled in from the germline J gene. This chain links TRBV18 with TRBJ1-1; perhaps TRBD1 as D (5 bases). Germline CDR1 and CDR2: KGHSH and LQKENI. The V end lost 3 bases, the J end lost 0 bases, and 8 bases lay between the germline ends. The CDR3 runs to 14 residues. CDR3: CASSPGQMNTEAFF. The CDR3 bases that were read are TGTGCCAGCTCACCGGGGCAGATGAACACTGAA. The whole variable domain, filled in from reference TRBV18 and TRBJ1-1, reads NAGVMQNPRHLVRRRGQEARLRCSPMKGHSHVYWYRQLPEEGLKFMVYLQKENIIDESGMPKERFSAEFPKEGPSILRIQQVVRGDSAAYFCASSPGQMNTEAFFGQGTRLTVV.

In its sample, this clone was seen many times. The read ends 3 residues shy of where the CDR3 ends; the end is completed using the germline J gene. The chain employs TRBV7-9 and TRBJ1-2, with D possibly TRBD1 on 5 matching bases. Between the trimmed V and J ends, which lost 3 bases and 0 bases, there was a span of 11 bases. Germline V lookup: CDR1 SEHNR, CDR2 FQNEAQ (reference sequence). CDR3 length equals 15 residues. Incomplete CDR3 DNA: TGTGCCAGCAGCTTGGCTCAGGGAGCTAACTATGGC. The encoded protein is CASSLAQGANYG. The whole CDR3 sequence is CASSLAQGANYGYTF.

This clone was seen many times. The read terminates 3 residues before the CDR3 end, so the remaining end is supplied by the germline J gene. Other DNA sequences of this sample code for an identical CDR3. This chain joins TRBV29-1 and TRBJ2-1; 11 positions match TRBD2. This CDR3 region has 13 residues. Germline values: CDR1 SQVTM, CDR2 ANQGSEA. V gave up 4 bases and J gave up 7 bases; unmatched junction bases: 3. Partial CDR3 DNA: TGCAGCGTTGTCCCTAGCGGGAGGAATGAG. Protein: CSVVPSGRNE. The full CDR3 reads CSVVPSGRNEQFF.

This clone was seen repeatedly, ten times or more. The CDR3 is cut off 3 residues early in the read; its end comes from the germline J gene. The chain links TRBV20-1 to TRBJ1-1, with D perhaps TRBD1 (6 bases). The V gene lost 5 bases and the J gene lost 5 bases, with 15 bases spanning the gap. Germline CDR1 and CDR2: DFQATT and SNEGSKA (reference sequence). The CDR3 is 13 amino acids. Partial CDR3 DNA: TGCAGTGCTTACACAGGGAGGGAGACTGAA. Encoded protein: CSAYTGRETE. In full, the CDR3 reads CSAYTGRETEAFF.

The sample holds a few counts of this clone. The CDR3 end falls 3 residues outside the read, so it is completed with the germline J gene. The V and J genes are TRBV7-2 and TRBJ2-7; 7 nucleotides match TRBD2. The CDR3 has 15 residues. Trimming cost V 2 bases and J 2 bases; bases outside gene matches: 6. Germline V gene sequence: CDR1 SGHTA, CDR2 FQGNSA. The CDR3 is CASSLFGTTTYEQYF. Partial CDR3 DNA: TGTGCCAGCAGCTTATTTGGGACTACAACCTACGAG. Full variable domain (remainder filled in from reference TRBV7-2 and TRBJ2-7): GAGVSQSPSNKVTEKGKDVELRCDPISGHTALYWYRQSLGQGLEFLIYFQGNSAPDKSGLPSDRFSAERTGGSVSTLTIQRTQQEDSAVYLCASSLFGTTTYEQYFGPGTRLTVT.

This clone was observed at least ten times. Read coverage stops 3 residues before the CDR3 terminus; the germline J gene supplies the remainder. The V call is TRBV20-1, the J call TRBJ2-3; 12 nucleotides match TRBD2. Germline V gene data show CDR1 as DFQATT and CDR2 as SNEGSKA (reference sequence). The CDR3 loop spans 18 amino acids. The ends lost 6 bases at V and 4 bases at J; junction bases unmatched: 17. The DNA read from the CDR3 is TGCAGTGCCCCCGCTAGGCTAGCGGGAGGGGGTGGGGCAGATACG. This codes for CSAPARLAGGGGADT. The entire CDR3 protein is CSAPARLAGGGGADTQYF.

This clone has a count of ten or more. Coverage ceases 3 residues before the CDR3 finishes, and the germline J gene fills in the end. The chain carries TRBV19 and TRBJ2-1; 9 nucleotides align to TRBD2. V trimming: 7 bases; J trimming: 5 bases; junction bases outside the gene matches: 9. The CDR3 length is 15 residues. Looked up from germline, CDR1 is LNHDA and CDR2 is SQIVND (reference sequence). The CDR3: CASNPIAGAHNEQFF. CDR3 DNA, as far as it was read: TGTGCCAGTAATCCGATAGCGGGAGCTCACAATGAG.

This clone was counted ten times or more. Sequencing ends 3 residues short of the CDR3 end; the germline J gene provides the rest. The chain uses TRBV29-1 and TRBJ2-1; the match to TRBD2 covers 12 bases. The V segment lost 4 bases and the J segment 1 base; nucleotides outside the gene matches: 5. From germline, CDR1 is SQVTM and CDR2 ANQGSEA. This CDR3 contains 16 residues. The sequenced part of the CDR3 DNA is TGCAGCGTTGGGCTAGCGGGAGGGGGGTCCTACAATGAG. It encodes CSVGLAGGGSYNE. The whole CDR3 reads CSVGLAGGGSYNEQFF.

This clone turned up a few times. The read terminates 3 residues ahead of where the CDR3 ends, so the germline J gene completes it. The chain recombines TRBV2 with TRBJ1-1; TRBD1 agrees at 7 bases. With V trimmed by 8 bases and J by 1 base, 4 bases remained unmatched. Germline V gene data show CDR1 as SNHLY and CDR2 as FYNNEI. The CDR3 has 13 residues. The CDR3 is CASGGDRNTEAFF. The DNA read from the CDR3 is TGTGCCAGCGGAGGGGACAGGAACACTGAA.

This clone was seen repeatedly, ten times or more. The CDR3 is cut off 3 residues early in the read; its end comes from the germline J gene. The rearrangement joins TRBV19 to TRBJ2-3, with D maybe TRBD1 (6 bases). The CDR3 is 16 residues long. Germline CDR1 is LNHDA and CDR2 is SQIVND (reference sequence). Trimming shortened V by 5 bases and J by 0 bases, and 15 bases separated the two germline ends. The sequenced CDR3 bases are TGTGCCAGTAGTCCAAGGACAGCCGCTAGCACAGATACG. Encoded protein: CASSPRTAASTDT. From start to end, the CDR3 is CASSPRTAASTDTQYF.

This clone showed up many times. The read halts 3 residues ahead of the CDR3 end, with the missing end drawn from the germline J gene. This rearrangement joins TRBV30 to TRBJ2-7; tentative D call: TRBD2 (6 bases). The germline V gene encodes CDR1 GTSNPN and CDR2 SVGIG (reference sequence). V lost 4 bases to trimming and J lost 2 bases, with 12 bases between them. The CDR3 consists of 13 residues. CDR3 protein: CAWTSTGAYEQYF. CDR3 DNA, as far as it was read: TGTGCCTGGACTAGCACGGGGGCCTACGAG.

This clone was counted at least ten times. Coverage ceases 3 residues before the CDR3 finishes, and the germline J gene fills in the end. This chain joins TRBV29-1 and TRBJ1-1, with D unresolved. Germline V CDR1 and CDR2: SQVTM, ANQGSEA. The CDR3 contains 11 residues. V lost 4 bases to trimming and J lost 6 bases, with 9 bases between them. CDR3 amino acids: CSVVRAAEAFF. CDR3 DNA (partial): TGCAGCGTTGTTAGGGCAGCTGAA.

There are many counts of this clone. The sequence runs out 3 residues before the end of the CDR3; the remainder is reconstructed from the germline J gene. The chain recombines TRBV20-1 with TRBJ2-2; 10 bases line up with TRBD2. Germline CDR1 and CDR2: DFQATT and SNEGSKA (reference sequence). This CDR3 has 15 residues. Losses at the gene ends were 3 bases for V and 5 bases for J; bases not matched to a gene: 6. The part of the CDR3 DNA that was read is TGCAGTGCTAGCGCTAGCGGGAGTGGAACCGGGGAG. Amino acid sequence: CSASASGSGTGE. The whole CDR3 protein is CSASASGSGTGELFF.

This clone was seen ten or more times. The sequenced fragment ends 3 residues before the CDR3 boundary, so the rest is inferred from the germline J gene. The J gene is TRBJ2-1, the V gene TRBV19, with a weak D call TRBD2 (7 bases). Germline lookup yields CDR1 LNHDA and CDR2 SQIVND (reference sequence). V lost 5 bases to trimming and J lost 8 bases, with 19 bases between them. The length of the CDR3 is 15 residues. The sequenced part of the CDR3 DNA is TGTGCCAGTAGTGGGGGGGCTAGCGCCTGGGATGAG. Translation gives CASSGGASAWDE. The full CDR3 sequence reads CASSGGASAWDEQFF. The full variable domain, rest sourced from reference TRBV19 and TRBJ2-1, is DGGITQSPKYLFRKEGQNVTLSCEQNLNHDAMYWYRQDPGQGLRLIYYSQIVNDFQKGDIAEGYSVSREKKESFPLTVTSAQKNPTAFYLCASSGGASAWDEQFFGPGTRLTVL.

In its sample, this clone was seen many times. The read terminates 3 residues ahead of where the CDR3 ends, so the germline J gene completes it. This rearrangement joins TRBV2 to TRBJ2-7, with TRBD1 matching over 8 bases. The CDR3 is 15 amino acids. Germline CDR1 is SNHLY and CDR2 is FYNNEI. Trimming removed 5 bases from V and 4 bases from J; junction bases left unmatched: 10. CDR3 residues: CASSQDRAASYEQYF. The covered CDR3 bases are TGTGCCAGCAGTCAGGACAGGGCGGCTAGTTACGAG.

The table lists this clone with many counts. The sequence runs out 3 residues before the end of the CDR3; the remainder is reconstructed from the germline J gene. The rearrangement joins TRBV20-1 to TRBJ1-6; D might be TRBD1 (5 bases). Per the germline V gene, CDR1 is DFQATT and CDR2 is SNEGSKA (reference sequence). The CDR3 extends over 14 amino acids. The V and J ends lost 6 bases and 1 base respectively, with 10 bases between them. The CDR3 spells CSARDPSYNSPLHF. Incomplete CDR3 DNA: TGCAGTGCCAGGGATCCGTCCTATAATTCACCC.

This clone was counted ten times or more. The DNA ends 3 residues before the CDR3 does, and the rest of the CDR3 is filled in from the germline J gene. The gene calls are TRBV20-1 and TRBJ2-1; D is undetermined. The CDR3 spans 13 residues. Germline V gene lookup returns CDR1 DFQATT and CDR2 SNEGSKA (reference sequence). Trimming pared 4 bases from V and 6 bases from J, leaving 13 bases between. Partial CDR3 DNA: TGCAGTGCTACGCATGTCGTCGGCAATGAG. Its protein product is CSATHVVGNE. The entire CDR3 protein reads CSATHVVGNEQFF.

There are many counts of this clone. Coverage ceases 3 residues before the CDR3 finishes, and the germline J gene fills in the end. The rearrangement links TRBV28 to TRBJ1-6; D might be TRBD1 (5 bases). Per germline, CDR1 MDHEN and CDR2 SYDVKM. Between the trimmed V and J ends, which lost 7 bases and 4 bases, there was a span of 11 bases. CDR3 size: 14 residues. Incomplete CDR3 DNA: TGTGCCAGCACCTTGGGGGGATATAATTCACCC. Its translation: CASTLGGYNSP. The CDR3 as a whole reads CASTLGGYNSPLHF.

Ten or more counts support this clone. The read gets to within 3 residues of the CDR3 end, and the germline J gene fills in the rest. The chain recombines TRBV11-2 with TRBJ2-7; tentative D call: TRBD2 (6 bases). The CDR3 sequence is 14 residues long. Germline CDR1 SGHAT, CDR2 FQNNGV. V was cut by 1 base and J by 3 bases, with 10 bases left in between. CDR3 sequence: CASSLASSGYEQYF. The sequenced part of the CDR3 DNA is TGTGCCAGCAGCTTAGCTAGTAGCGGCTACGAG.

The sample holds many counts of this clone. The CDR3 is cut off 3 residues early in the read; its end comes from the germline J gene. The chain recombines TRBV5-1 with TRBJ2-5; D is ambiguous. V was pared by 0 bases and J by 4 bases, with 7 bases between. Germline V gene lookup returns CDR1 SGHRS and CDR2 YFSETQ. The length of the CDR3 is 13 residues. CDR3 protein: CASSLGLSETQYF. CDR3 DNA, as far as it was read: TGCGCCAGCAGCTTGGGGCTTTCAGAGACC.

The sample holds many counts of this clone. The read gets to within 3 residues of the CDR3 end, and the germline J gene fills in the rest. This chain connects TRBV20-1 to TRBJ2-7; 8 bases align to TRBD2. CDR1 is DFQATT and CDR2 is SNEGSKA in the germline V gene (reference sequence). V shed 5 bases, J shed 5 bases, and the junction held 17 bases outside the gene matches. This CDR3 has 16 residues. The CDR3 is CSASLGEAGVVDEQYF. Partial CDR3 DNA: TGCAGTGCTTCCTTAGGGGAAGCGGGAGTAGTCGACGAG.

In its sample, this clone was seen many times. The CDR3 end falls 3 residues outside the read, so it is completed with the germline J gene. The gene calls are TRBV20-1 and TRBJ2-1, with 10 bases matching TRBD2. V lost 5 bases and J lost 6; bases outside the gene matches: 7. The CDR3 totals 14 residues. Germline values: CDR1 DFQATT, CDR2 SNEGSKA (reference sequence). The CDR3 DNA, read in part, is TGCAGTGCTCCAAAAGCGGGAGGGAGCAATGAG. Its translation is CSAPKAGGSNE. The CDR3 reads in full as CSAPKAGGSNEQFF.